These T cell receptor beta chains were read from a single sample in a study of vaccination effects on CD4 cells after COVID-19. Data came from immunoSEQ multiplex PCR; TCRdb stores just in-frame clones and leaves some out. The table lists 25,000 to 35,000 clones, 65% to 80% of them singletons. What these receptors recognize is not known. Source: CD4+ T cells from PBMCs cultured with HCoV-NL63 spike peptides, taken after COVID-19 vaccination. These TCRs come from a human donor who received a COVID-19 vaccine. CDR3s include the opening cysteine and the closing phenylalanine or tryptophan. A D gene is named only where the DNA matches it firmly. Only some rows state a clone size, as once, few, many or a class for expanded clones.

TRBJ2-1 TRBV30 once . CAWMGRGGQGDEQFF TGTGCCTGGATGGGACGGGGGGGCCAGGGGGATGAGCAGTTCTTC
TRBJ2-5 TRBV10-2 . TRBD2 CASRLAGGETQYF TGCGCCAGCAGACTAGCGGGTGGGGAGACCCAGTACTTC
TRBJ2-7 TRBV2 . . CASGQTSFSRRYPYEQYF TGTGCCAGCGGACAAACCTCGTTTTCCCGCCGGTATCCCTACGAGCAGTACTTC
TRBJ1-4 TRBV7-8 . . CASSLKEPTGEKLFF TGTGCCAGCAGCTTAAAGGAACCTACGGGTGAAAAACTGTTTTTT
TRBJ1-6 TRBV6-2/TRBV6-3 once . CASSGAAHNSPLHF TGTGCCAGCAGCGGGGCAGCCCATAATTCACCCCTCCACTTT
TRBJ1-1 TRBV30 few . CAWGQSNTEAFF TGTGCCTGGGGACAGTCGAACACTGAAGCTTTCTTT
TRBJ2-5 TRBV20-1 . TRBD2 CSASPLRLAGIRETQYF TGCAGTGCTAGTCCCCTAAGACTAGCGGGGATTCGGGAGACCCAGTACTTC
TRBJ2-3 TRBV10-3 . TRBD2 CAIKTTSGSLADTQYF TGTGCCATCAAGACGACTAGCGGGAGTCTAGCAGATACGCAGTATTTT
TRBJ2-1 TRBV24-1 . TRBD2 CATSDFSGSINEQFF TGTGCCACCAGTGATTTTAGCGGGAGTATAAATGAGCAGTTCTTC
TRBJ1-1 TRBV4-1 . . CASRRGMNTEAFF TGCGCCAGCAGAAGAGGCATGAACACTGAAGCTTTCTTT
TRBJ2-7 TRBV5-1 . . CASSLALGGGGGSYEQYF TGCGCCAGCAGCTTGGCGCTTGGTGGTGGGGGTGGGAGCTACGAGCAGTACTTC
TRBJ2-1 TRBV3-1/TRBV3-2 . . CASSQDPLGGSSYNEQFF TGTGCCAGCAGCCAGGACCCCTTAGGGGGGAGCTCCTACAATGAGCAGTTCTTC
TRBJ2-2 TRBV28 . . CASRVSSNTGELFF TGTGCCAGCAGAGTCTCTTCGAACACCGGGGAGCTGTTTTTT
TRBJ1-2 TRBV6-5 . . CASGLDRSPYGYTF TGTGCCAGCGGCCTCGACAGGTCCCCCTATGGCTACACCTTC
TRBJ1-5 TRBV10-3 . . CAISPGTQVGQPQHF TGTGCCATCAGTCCAGGGACTCAGGTTGGGCAGCCCCAGCATTTT
TRBJ2-7 TRBV6-1 once . CASSETDLSYEQYF TGTGCCAGCAGTGAAACCGATTTATCCTACGAGCAGTACTTC